This TCR beta chain is drawn from a study of cytomegalovirus exposure and HLA in healthy donors. Study outcomes and limitations: Most subjects' HLA-A and HLA-B alleles were reportedly predicted from TCR beta sequences. A later analysis found common viral pathogens apparently linked to several of the most significant clusters. Sequencing depth roughly uniform across donors was assumed in presence/absence analyses.

PCR was performed using 60 Vbeta and 13 Jbeta primers. Using immunoSEQ multiplex PCR, the repertoire was profiled, and TCRdb retains in-frame clones only, with some absent. Among 180,000 or so clones listed, over 65% were seen once. Healthy bone marrow donors formed the donor group. The CDR3 consists of 13 residues. Germline CDR1 and CDR2: ENHRY and SYGVKD. Trimming stripped 4 bases from V and 2 bases from J, with 6 bases between. The table lists this clone with a few counts. The target antigen is unknown. Sequences were obtained from PBMCs. This clonotype originated in a man aged 18-30 years in good health and CMV-seronegative. This chain links TRBV10-3 with TRBJ1-3; D remains ambiguous. The CDR3 DNA follows: TGTGCCATCAGTGGAGGGACTGGAAACACCATATATTTT. It encodes CAISGGTGNTIYF.